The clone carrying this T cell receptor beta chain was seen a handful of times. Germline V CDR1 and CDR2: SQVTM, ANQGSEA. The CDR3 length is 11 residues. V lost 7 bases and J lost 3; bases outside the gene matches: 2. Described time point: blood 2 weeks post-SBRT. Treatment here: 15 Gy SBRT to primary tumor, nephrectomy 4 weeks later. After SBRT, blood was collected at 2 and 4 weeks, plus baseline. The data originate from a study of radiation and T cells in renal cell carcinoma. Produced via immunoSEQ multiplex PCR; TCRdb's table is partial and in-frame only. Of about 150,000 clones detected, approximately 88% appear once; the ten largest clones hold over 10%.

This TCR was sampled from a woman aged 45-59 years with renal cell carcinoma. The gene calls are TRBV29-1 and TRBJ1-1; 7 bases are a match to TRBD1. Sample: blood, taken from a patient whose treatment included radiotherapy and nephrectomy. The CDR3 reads CSAGTDTEAFF. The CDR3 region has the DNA TGCAGCGCTGGGACAGACACTGAAGCTTTCTTT. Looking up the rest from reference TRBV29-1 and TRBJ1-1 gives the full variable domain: SAVISQKPSRDICQRGTSLTIQCQVDSQVTMMFWYRQQPGQSLTLIATANQGSEATYESGFVIDKFPISRPNLTFSTLTVSNMSPEDSSIYLCSAGTDTEAFFGQGTRLTVV.